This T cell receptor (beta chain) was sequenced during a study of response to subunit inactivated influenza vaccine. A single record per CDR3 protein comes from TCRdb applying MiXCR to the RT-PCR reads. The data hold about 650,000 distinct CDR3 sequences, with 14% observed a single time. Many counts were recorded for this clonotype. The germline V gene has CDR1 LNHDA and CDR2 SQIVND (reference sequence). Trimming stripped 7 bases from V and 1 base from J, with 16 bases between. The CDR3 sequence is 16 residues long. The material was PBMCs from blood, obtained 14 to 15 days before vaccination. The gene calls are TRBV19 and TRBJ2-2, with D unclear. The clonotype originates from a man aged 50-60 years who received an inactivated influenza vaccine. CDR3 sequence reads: CASTASRKRNTGELFF. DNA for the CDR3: TGTGCCAGTACGGCAAGCAGGAAGCGGAACACCGGGGAGCTGTTTTTT.